The 8 T cell receptor beta chains below were found in one sample sequenced in a study of lymphopenia after photon versus proton radiotherapy. The data were produced by immunoSEQ multiplex PCR, yet TCRdb's version contains in-frame clones alone and is incomplete. The repertoire includes some 29,000 clones, roughly 90% of them detected once, and about 50% sits in the top ten. The sample consisted of peripheral blood, taken from a patient treated with proton-based radiotherapy. The receptor source for this set is a woman aged 60-70 years with cholangiocarcinoma. Some clones in this sample may be carry-over from other donors' samples.

By sample fraction, this clone is medium-sized. CDR3 DNA: TGTGCCAGCAGCCAAGGTGGAGCGGTGAGCTCCTACGAGCAGTACTTC. It translates to CASSQGGAVSSYEQYF. The V and J genes are TRBV5-4 and TRBJ2-7, with D perhaps matching TRBD2 (5 bases). Germline-derived CDR1 and CDR2 are SGHNT and YYREEE (reference sequence). The CDR3 sequence is 16 residues long. Trimming removed 4 bases from V and 0 bases from J, with 17 bases in between.

V gene TRBV5-6 combines with J gene TRBJ2-5; 10 positions match TRBD1. Germline V CDR1 and CDR2: SGHDT, YYEEEE. The V gene end was trimmed by 1 base and the J gene end by 5 bases; junction bases not matched to a gene: 5. This CDR3 has 15 amino acids. The CDR3 protein is CASSLPGQGRETQYF. CDR3 nucleotides: TGTGCCAGCAGCTTGCCGGGACAGGGGAGGGAGACCCAGTACTTC.

The chain combines TRBV10-3 with TRBJ1-1; a weak D match, TRBD1 (6 bases). Between the trimmed V and J ends, which lost 0 bases and 1 base, there was a span of 9 bases. Germline CDR1 and CDR2: ENHRY and SYGVKD. The CDR3 sequence is 15 residues long. The DNA of the CDR3 is TGTGCCATCAGTGAGTCTGGGGGACAGAACACTGAAGCTTTCTTT. Its protein product is CAISESGGQNTEAFF.

The rearrangement uses TRBV7-8 and TRBJ2-7; unclear D gene. Looked up from germline, CDR1 is SGHVS and CDR2 is FQNEAQ. The V and J ends lost 2 bases and 1 base respectively, with 15 bases between them. The CDR3 is 16 residues long. CDR3 sequence: CASSLPTFARSYEQYF. CDR3 DNA sequence: TGTGCCAGCAGCTTACCCACCTTTGCAAGGTCCTACGAGCAGTACTTC.

V and J are TRBV6-5 and TRBJ2-7; D unclear. Trimming removed 9 bases at V and 7 bases at J, with 19 bases between. The CDR3 sequence is 13 residues long. CDR1 is MNHEY, CDR2 SVGAGI, per germline. The CDR3 bases are TGTGCCAGTCGACCGCGGCGTACATCGGAGCAGTACTTC. It specifies CASRPRRTSEQYF.

The V call is TRBV19, the J call TRBJ2-5; 11 positions agree with TRBD2. Trimming at V came to 2 bases and at J to 5 bases, leaving 10 bases not matched to a gene. The germline V gene has CDR1 LNHDA and CDR2 SQIVND (reference sequence). This CDR3 contains 17 residues. CDR3 DNA sequence: TGTGCCAGTAGTATATCGGCTAGCGGGGGGAATAGGGAGACCCAGTACTTC. It translates to CASSISASGGNRETQYF.

This chain uses TRBV18 with TRBJ1-3; tentative D call: TRBD1 (5 bases). The CDR3 contains 14 residues. The V and J ends lost 4 bases and 4 bases respectively, with 11 bases between them. CDR1 and CDR2 from the germline V gene are KGHSH and LQKENI. The CDR3 coding sequence is TGTGCCAGCTCACAGCAGGGAGCCGGAAACACCATATATTTT. It translates to CASSQQGAGNTIYF.

This rearrangement joins TRBV7-9 to TRBJ1-2; D is uncertain. V was pared by 1 base and J by 11 bases, with 17 bases between. From germline, CDR1 is SEHNR and CDR2 FQNEAQ (reference sequence). There are 14 residues in the CDR3. CDR3 DNA: TGTGCCAGCAGCTTAGGGGGATTTGAGTGGGGTTACACCTTC. Encoded protein: CASSLGGFEWGYTF. Together with reference TRBV7-9 and TRBJ1-2, the CDR3 gives the full variable domain: DTGVSQNPRHKITKRGQNVTFRCDPISEHNRLYWYRQTLGQGPEFLTYFQNEAQLEKSRLLSDRFSAERPKGSFSTLEIQRTEQGDSAMYLCASSLGGFEWGYTFGSGTRLTVV.